This T cell receptor beta chain was retrieved from a study of T cells in Graves' hyperthyroidism and ophthalmopathy. This clonotype was recorded many times. It was RNA transcripts that yielded the amplified TCR beta CDR3 regions. HTBI primers were the set used in a first-round RT-PCR of the TCR CDR3. TCRdb recomputed calls from the multiplex PCR reads with MiXCR, one row per CDR3 protein. Here the sample spans hundreds of thousands of distinct CDR3 sequences, about 14% being singletons. The V and J ends lost 7 bases and 1 base respectively, with 13 bases between them. The CDR3 covers 13 residues. Germline-derived CDR1 and CDR2 are SQVTM and ANQGSEA.

This chain joins TRBV29-1 and TRBJ1-1; D gene unclear. The sequenced sample was blood. The sequence derives from a woman aged 50 to 60 with Graves' ophthalmopathy. CDR3 DNA: TGCAGCGGAGGCAGATTGGGGAACACTGAAGCTTTCTTT. It translates to CSGGRLGNTEAFF.